The rows below give T cell receptor beta chains drawn from one sample of a study of T cell responses to AZD1222 COVID-19 vaccine. TCRdb's copy holds only in-frame clones and misses some; the assay was immunoSEQ multiplex PCR. The data contain roughly 20,000 clones, 82% of them singletons. Sequencing was performed on peripheral blood, taken on day 0 of AZD1222 vaccination. Receptors originate from an adult in good health. CDR3s include the opening cysteine and the closing phenylalanine or tryptophan. The D gene is left open where the match is weak. Clone size is given for some rows only: seen once, a few or many times, or a class if the clone is expanded.

v_call	d_call	cdr3_length	j_call	clone_size	cdr3_aa	cdr3_nt
TRBV6-5	TRBD2	16	TRBJ2-2	once	CASSYSGTSVTGELFF	TGTGCCAGCAGTTACTCAGGGACTAGCGTCACCGGGGAGCTGTTTTTT
TRBV28	TRBD1	17	TRBJ2-3	few	CASSTPRQGAGTDTQYF	TGTGCCAGCAGTACTCCGAGACAGGGGGCAGGCACAGATACGCAGTATTTT
TRBV13	TRBD2	17	TRBJ2-5	-	CASSSDTSGGEQETQYF	TGTGCCAGCAGCTCCGATACTAGCGGGGGGGAACAAGAGACCCAGTACTTC
TRBV19	-	15	TRBJ2-2	-	CASRLGRPNTGELFF	TGTGCCAGTAGGTTAGGGAGACCGAACACCGGGGAGCTGTTTTTT
TRBV5-1	TRBD1	14	TRBJ2-7	-	CASSLGGTGYEQYF	TGCGCCAGCAGCTTAGGGGGGACAGGCTACGAGCAGTACTTC
TRBV27	-	14	TRBJ2-7	-	CASREVAGSSAQYF	TGTGCCAGCAGAGAGGTAGCCGGATCTAGTGCGCAGTACTTC
TRBV6-5	TRBD2	15	TRBJ2-5	-	CASRPGLATQETQYF	TGTGCCAGCAGACCGGGACTAGCAACCCAAGAGACCCAGTACTTC
TRBV7-2	-	15	TRBJ1-6	-	CASSLVRGNNSPLHF	TGTGCCAGCAGCTTAGTCCGAGGGAATAATTCACCCCTCCACTTT
TRBV5-6	-	13	TRBJ2-2	-	CASSRLDDQELFF	TGTGCCAGCAGCCGATTGGACGACCAGGAGCTGTTTTTT
TRBV6-5	TRBD2	15	TRBJ2-2	-	CASSQGSGNTGELFF	TGTGCCAGTTCCCAGGGTAGCGGGAATACCGGGGAGCTGTTTTTT
TRBV24-1	TRBD2	17	TRBJ2-7	few	CATSGPPSGPTSYEQYF	TGTGCCACCAGTGGACCACCTAGCGGGCCAACTTCCTACGAGCAGTACTTC
TRBV28	TRBD2	21	TRBJ2-3	-	CASSFPDRGTSGGTNTDTQYF	TGTGCCAGCAGTTTTCCGGACCGAGGGACTAGCGGGGGGACCAACACAGATACGCAGTATTTT
TRBV6-5	-	14	TRBJ1-2	-	CASSSQGTNYGYTF	TGTGCCAGCAGTAGTCAGGGGACTAACTATGGCTACACCTTC
TRBV7-9	-	13	TRBJ1-1	-	CASSPDENTEAFF	TGTGCCAGCAGCCCAGACGAGAACACTGAAGCTTTCTTT
TRBV7-8	TRBD2	15	TRBJ2-3	once	CASSFSGGWTDTQYF	TGTGCCAGCAGCTTCAGCGGGGGTTGGACAGATACGCAGTATTTT
TRBV7-3	-	17	TRBJ2-2	-	CASSLSGRGTLGGELFF	TGTGCCAGCAGCTTAAGTGGGCGGGGAACCTTAGGCGGGGAGCTGTTTTTT
TRBV9	TRBD2	15	TRBJ2-3	-	CASSPLAGDADTQYF	TGTGCCAGCAGCCCACTAGCGGGAGACGCAGATACGCAGTATTTT
TRBV3-1/TRBV3-2	TRBD2	15	TRBJ2-3	-	CASSQDLYSGDTQYF	TGTGCCAGCAGCCAAGATCTCTATAGCGGGGATACGCAGTATTTT
TRBV6-5	-	13	TRBJ1-2	-	CASRDSAVYGYTF	TGTGCCAGCAGGGACAGTGCGGTCTATGGCTACACCTTC
TRBV19	-	14	TRBJ2-1	-	CASSIGGSYNEQFF	TGTGCCAGTAGTATAGGTGGCAGCTACAATGAGCAGTTCTTC
TRBV6-5	TRBD1	14	TRBJ1-1	-	CASSWDSGNTEAFF	TGTGCCAGCAGTTGGGACAGTGGTAACACTGAAGCTTTCTTT
TRBV7-2	TRBD1	19	TRBJ1-2	-	CASSLDASGTVLPFYGYTF	TGTGCCAGCAGCTTGGATGCCTCGGGGACAGTTCTCCCCTTCTATGGCTACACCTTC
TRBV5-8	-	15	TRBJ1-4	once	CASSLGRLGGEKLFF	TGTGCCAGCAGCTTAGGAAGGCTGGGAGGGGAAAAACTGTTTTTT
TRBV6-5	-	15	TRBJ1-3	few	CASSNRALGGNTIYF	TGTGCCAGCAGCAACAGGGCCCTCGGGGGAAACACCATATATTTT
TRBV11-2	-	17	TRBJ2-1	once	CASSTESELSSYNEQFF	TGTGCCAGCAGCACCGAATCGGAGCTTAGCTCCTACAATGAGCAGTTCTTC
TRBV6-2/TRBV6-3	TRBD2	15	TRBJ2-1	once	CASSLSGSSYNEQFF	TGTGCCAGCAGTTTGAGCGGGAGCTCCTACAATGAGCAGTTCTTC
TRBV30	-	17	TRBJ2-6	-	CAWGDVVKSSGANVLTF	TGTGCCTGGGGGGACGTCGTGAAGAGCTCTGGGGCCAACGTCCTGACTTTC
TRBV6-6	TRBD1	14	TRBJ1-1	-	CASSLSRGDTEAFF	TGTGCCAGCAGTTTATCCAGGGGGGACACTGAAGCTTTCTTT
TRBV7-9	-	14	TRBJ2-3	few	CASSLNFLTDTQYF	TGTGCCAGCAGCTTAAACTTCCTCACAGATACGCAGTATTTT
TRBV12-3/TRBV12-4	-	12	TRBJ2-7	medium-sized	CASSTPGPEQYF	TGTGCCAGCAGTACCCCAGGGCCCGAGCAGTACTTC
TRBV11-2	-	15	TRBJ1-3	-	CASSPVRATGNTIYF	TGTGCCAGCAGCCCGGTACGGGCGACTGGAAACACCATATATTTT
TRBV19	-	15	TRBJ2-7	-	CASKGHHRDRYEQYF	TGTGCCAGTAAAGGGCACCACAGGGATCGGTACGAGCAGTACTTC
TRBV6-2/TRBV6-3	TRBD2	16	TRBJ2-3	-	CASSPGVAGAADTQYF	TGTGCCAGCAGCCCCGGGGTAGCGGGAGCTGCAGATACGCAGTATTTT
TRBV28	TRBD2	15	TRBJ2-2	-	CASSPGLAETGELFF	TGTGCCAGCAGCCCGGGACTAGCGGAGACCGGGGAGCTGTTTTTT
TRBV28	-	16	TRBJ1-6	-	CASSGLHGETNSPLHF	TGTGCCAGCAGCGGGTTACACGGGGAGACTAATTCACCCCTCCACTTT
TRBV3-1/TRBV3-2	TRBD2	17	TRBJ2-2	-	CASSHLGLAGVTGELFF	TGTGCCAGCAGCCACCTGGGACTAGCGGGGGTCACCGGGGAGCTGTTTTTT
TRBV7-2	TRBD2	14	TRBJ2-3	once	CASRTSGGLDTQYF	TGTGCCAGCCGGACTAGCGGGGGCCTAGATACGCAGTATTTT
TRBV6-1	TRBD1	16	TRBJ1-4	once	CASSEPDRGRREKLFF	TGTGCCAGCAGTGAACCAGACAGGGGGCGTCGAGAAAAACTGTTTTTT
TRBV28	-	14	TRBJ2-1	-	CASRGLSSYNEQFF	TGTGCCAGCCGAGGGCTTAGCTCCTACAATGAGCAGTTCTTC
TRBV3-1/TRBV3-2	TRBD1	16	TRBJ2-5	-	CASSQSGTGVQETQYF	TGTGCCAGCAGCCAGTCCGGGACAGGCGTACAAGAGACCCAGTACTTC
TRBV11-3	-	17	TRBJ2-7	-	CASSMVRGPTKNYEQYF	TGTGCCAGCAGTATGGTGAGGGGCCCGACCAAAAACTACGAGCAGTACTTC
TRBV7-9	TRBD1	14	TRBJ2-5	-	CASSLSTGLETQYF	TGTGCCAGCAGCCTTTCGACAGGGTTAGAGACCCAGTACTTC